The 27 T cell receptor beta chains reported below all come from one sample, sequenced in a study of blood T cell repertoires in COVID-19. Sequencing was performed with immunoSEQ multiplex PCR; in TCRdb, only in-frame clones are kept and a portion is missing. The data contain hundreds of thousands of clones, approximately 83% of them singletons. Sequenced sample: peripheral blood. The receptors come from a woman between 40 and 55 years old with active or convalescent COVID-19.

The chain couples TRBV4-1 to TRBJ1-5; D ambiguous. The V gene's germline CDR1 is MGHRA and CDR2 YSYEKL. This CDR3 has 16 amino acids. The V end lost 2 bases, the J end lost 0 bases, and 11 bases lay between the germline ends. The CDR3 nucleotides are TGCGCCAGCAGCCAATCGGGTATACTTAGCAATCAGCCCCAGCATTTT. This sequence encodes CASSQSGILSNQPQHF.

V and J are TRBV7-3 and TRBJ1-6; D is unclear. Germline loops: CDR1 SGHTA, CDR2 FQGTGA. CDR3 length: 14 amino acids. The V end was cut by 2 bases, the J end by 13 bases, with 15 bases between. CDR3 coding DNA: TGTGCCAGCAGCTTAGGGGAGGGTACCGACCCCCTCCACTTT. Protein: CASSLGEGTDPLHF.

To note about this clone: This specimen includes other DNA sequences encoding the same CDR3. The V and J genes are TRBV28 and TRBJ2-7, with a possible D match to TRBD2 (5 bases). Trimming removed 6 bases at V and 3 bases at J, with 15 bases between. The CDR3 is 14 amino acids. Germline values: CDR1 MDHEN, CDR2 SYDVKM. The CDR3 sequence is CASSLAGRDYEQYF. DNA of the CDR3: TGTGCCAGCAGCCTCGCCGGACGGGACTACGAGCAGTACTTC.

This clone was found once. This CDR3 is CASTETRTGNTEAFF. In DNA form, the CDR3 reads TGTGCCAGCACCGAAACAAGGACAGGGAACACTGAAGCTTTCTTT. The chain uses TRBV28 and TRBJ1-1; 7 bases are a match to TRBD1. The ends lost 7 bases at V and 1 base at J; junction bases unmatched: 9. CDR3 length: 15 amino acids. The germline CDR1 and CDR2 sequences are MDHEN and SYDVKM.

The J gene is TRBJ2-3, the V gene TRBV9; 7 bases fit TRBD1. Trimming removed 5 bases from V and 0 bases from J; junction bases left unmatched: 15. This CDR3 is 18 amino acids long. CDR1 is SGDLS, CDR2 YYNGEE, per germline. The CDR3 reads CASSYLRGFDPSTDTQYF. The CDR3 DNA follows: TGTGCCAGCAGTTATCTCAGGGGGTTCGACCCTAGCACAGATACGCAGTATTTT.

The chain is built from TRBV5-6 and TRBJ1-4; TRBD1 might be the D (5 bases). V was clipped by 0 bases and J by 5 bases, with 11 bases between them. The V gene's germline CDR1 is SGHDT and CDR2 YYEEEE. The CDR3 extends over 15 amino acids. The CDR3 spells CASSLGPRANEKLFF. As DNA, the CDR3 is TGTGCCAGCAGCTTGGGCCCCAGGGCCAATGAAAAACTGTTTTTT.

V usage is TRBV7-9 and J usage is TRBJ2-7; a weak D match, TRBD2 (6 bases). The V and J ends lost 2 bases and 4 bases respectively, with 15 bases between them. The CDR3 sequence is 15 residues long. CDR1 is SEHNR and CDR2 is FQNEAQ in the germline V gene (reference sequence). CDR3: CASSLTAGPNYEQYF. In DNA, the CDR3 is TGTGCCAGCAGCTTAACTGCGGGACCGAATTACGAGCAGTACTTC.

The V and J genes are TRBV18 and TRBJ1-5, with D perhaps TRBD1 (5 bases). Trimming took off 0 bases at V and 7 bases at J, with 7 bases between the two ends. The CDR3 has 13 residues. Germline lookup yields CDR1 KGHSH and CDR2 LQKENI. CDR3 sequence: CASSPPEGQPQHF. The CDR3, as DNA: TGTGCCAGCTCACCACCGGAGGGGCAGCCCCAGCATTTT.

For the CDR3, the DNA is TGTGCCAGCAGTTTATCCCACAGGGGGCTTGGCTACACCTTC. Its protein product is CASSLSHRGLGYTF. The chain combines TRBV27 with TRBJ1-2; 9 bases map to TRBD1. This CDR3 spans 14 amino acids. Germline lookup yields CDR1 MNHEY and CDR2 SMNVEV (reference sequence). The V and J ends lost 0 bases and 7 bases, in that order; junction bases with no gene match: 3.

The chain carries TRBV2 and TRBJ2-7, with D possibly being TRBD2 (6 bases). Trimming took off 3 bases at V and 3 bases at J, with 12 bases between the two ends. Per the germline V gene, CDR1 is SNHLY and CDR2 is FYNNEI. The CDR3 covers 14 residues. This chain's CDR3 is CASSEGGFYYEQYF. The CDR3 DNA is TGTGCCAGCAGTGAGGGGGGTTTTTACTACGAGCAGTACTTC.

The genes are TRBV6-1 and TRBJ2-6, with 10 bases identical to TRBD2. V shed 3 bases and J 3 bases; nucleotides not matched to a gene: 8. There are 18 residues in the CDR3. In germline, CDR1 is MNHNS, CDR2 SASEGT. The DNA of the CDR3 is TGTGCCAGCAGTGAGGTTCTAGCGGGAGAGGTTGGGGCCAACGTCCTGACTTTC. Its translation: CASSEVLAGEVGANVLTF.

This rearrangement joins TRBV7-9 to TRBJ2-3; 12 bases are a match to TRBD2. This CDR3 contains 16 residues. Germline assignment: CDR1 SEHNR and CDR2 FQNEAQ (reference sequence). Trimming cost V 3 bases and J 5 bases; bases outside gene matches: 6. This CDR3 reads CASSLRASGGGDTQYF. DNA of the CDR3: TGTGCCAGCAGCTTGAGGGCTAGCGGGGGGGGAGATACGCAGTATTTT.

J is TRBJ2-3 and V is TRBV6-6, with 7 bases aligning to TRBD1. With V trimmed by 10 bases and J by 0 bases, 4 bases remained unmatched. Per the germline V gene, CDR1 is MNHNY and CDR2 is SVGAGI (reference sequence). The CDR3 is 13 amino acids. The CDR3 nucleotides are TGTGCCACCCGGGACAGCAGCACAGATACGCAGTATTTT. Its translation is CATRDSSTDTQYF.

As concerns this clone: One end of the junction fails to match germline, which may point to a read error. CDR3 loop: CASSTGTGDGHRGAVF. CDR3 DNA: TGTGCCAGTAGTACCGGGACAGGGGACGGGCACCGGGGAGCTGTTTTT. The rearrangement links TRBV19 to TRBJ2-2; 10 nucleotides align to TRBD1. Germline V CDR1 and CDR2: LNHDA, SQIVND (reference sequence). The CDR3 contains 16 residues.

The chain uses TRBV19 and TRBJ1-1; TRBD1 matches 8 bases. This CDR3 comprises 16 residues. Unmatched junction bases numbered 10, after V lost 5 bases and J lost 2 bases. Germline CDR1 reads LNHDA; CDR2 reads SQIVND (reference sequence). CDR3 amino acids: CASSSPGDRKNTEAFF. CDR3 coding DNA: TGTGCCAGTAGTTCGCCCGGGGACAGGAAAAACACTGAAGCTTTCTTT.

The chain combines TRBV15 with TRBJ2-7; 10 positions agree with TRBD1. CDR3 length equals 14 residues. V was pared by 3 bases and J by 2 bases, with 1 base of the junction left unmatched. Germline values: CDR1 LNHNV, CDR2 YYDKDF (reference sequence). The CDR3 reads CATSSGQGAYEQYF. CDR3 coding DNA: TGTGCCACCAGCAGTGGACAGGGGGCCTACGAGCAGTACTTC.

This clone was picked up a small number of times. The V gene is TRBV3-1 (or the pseudogene TRBV3-2), the J gene TRBJ2-7; possibly TRBD1 for D (6 bases). Deletions cut 5 bases from V and 4 bases from J, with 21 bases between. The CDR3 contains 16 residues. Germline V gene lookup returns CDR1 LGHDT and CDR2 YNNKEL (reference sequence). The chain's CDR3 is CASSARSGAVRYEQYF. CDR3 coding DNA: TGTGCCAGCAGCGCACGGTCAGGGGCAGTTCGGTACGAGCAGTACTTC.

Only one count was recorded for this clone. V usage is TRBV4-1 and J usage is TRBJ2-3; perhaps TRBD2 as D (7 bases). From germline, CDR1 is MGHRA and CDR2 YSYEKL. V was trimmed by 3 bases and J by 2 bases, leaving 30 bases between them. CDR3 length equals 21 residues. The CDR3 reads CASSHPPAGGWRGPFTDTQYF. DNA of the CDR3: TGCGCCAGCAGCCACCCACCCGCCGGGGGCTGGCGGGGGCCCTTCACAGATACGCAGTATTTT.

The rearrangement links TRBV18 to TRBJ2-3; possibly TRBD1 for D (6 bases). Germline assignment: CDR1 KGHSH and CDR2 LQKENI. The V end was cut by 2 bases, the J end by 8 bases, with 17 bases between. The CDR3 covers 15 residues. CDR3 loop: CASSPSQISQGTQYF. Here the CDR3 DNA reads TGTGCCAGCTCACCATCCCAGATCTCACAGGGTACGCAGTATTTT. The full variable domain, with the rest looked up from reference TRBV18 and TRBJ2-3, is NAGVMQNPRHLVRRRGQEARLRCSPMKGHSHVYWYRQLPEEGLKFMVYLQKENIIDESGMPKERFSAEFPKEGPSILRIQQVVRGDSAAYFCASSPSQISQGTQYFGPGTRLTVL.

The chain carries TRBV5-6 and TRBJ2-3; possible D gene TRBD1, 7 bases. The V and J ends lost 2 bases and 2 bases respectively, with 21 bases between them. Germline V CDR1 and CDR2: SGHDT, YYEEEE. The CDR3 sequence is 18 residues long. CDR3 amino acids: CASSFGAGQIKFTDTQYF. In DNA form, the CDR3 reads TGTGCCAGCAGCTTTGGCGCGGGACAGATAAAATTCACAGATACGCAGTATTTT.

The V and J genes are TRBV30 and TRBJ2-3, with D possibly TRBD1 on 7 matching bases. V lost 4 bases, J lost 1 base, and 18 bases lay in between. This CDR3 is built from 16 residues. The V gene's germline CDR1 is GTSNPN and CDR2 SVGIG (reference sequence). This CDR3 reads CAWTRGVTGGTDTQYF. DNA for the CDR3: TGTGCCTGGACTAGGGGGGTCACAGGGGGCACAGATACGCAGTATTTT.

CDR3 nucleotides: TGTGCCAGCAGCTTAGCGGGACAGGGGACCTATGGCTACACCTTC. Its translation is CASSLAGQGTYGYTF. This chain connects TRBV7-9 to TRBJ1-2; TRBD1 agrees at 10 bases. Per germline, CDR1 SEHNR and CDR2 FQNEAQ (reference sequence). Unmatched junction bases numbered 2, after V lost 0 bases and J lost 4 bases. The CDR3 extends over 15 amino acids.

This chain connects TRBV5-8 to TRBJ2-7; a weak D match, TRBD2 (5 bases). The CDR3 covers 16 residues. The V and J ends lost 0 bases and 5 bases respectively, with 18 bases between them. Germline CDR1 SGHTS, CDR2 YDEGEE. Here the CDR3 DNA reads TGTGCCAGCAGCTTGGGTATCACACCCCTCGGGGACGAGCAGTACTTC. Protein product: CASSLGITPLGDEQYF. The full variable domain, completed using reference TRBV5-8 and TRBJ2-7, is EAGVTQSPTHLIKTRGQQATLRCSPISGHTSVYWYQQALGLGLQFLLWYDEGEERNRGNFPPRFSGRQFPNYSSELNVNALELEDSALYLCASSLGITPLGDEQYFGPGTRLTVT.

The rearrangement links TRBV7-9 to TRBJ2-5; 10 bases map to TRBD1. V lost 5 bases, J lost 0 bases, and 6 bases stayed unmatched. The V gene's germline CDR1 is SEHNR and CDR2 FQNEAQ (reference sequence). CDR3 length: 16 amino acids. The CDR3 sequence is CASSNGTGAYQETQYF. DNA of the CDR3: TGTGCCAGCAGCAACGGGACAGGGGCGTACCAAGAGACCCAGTACTTC.

The CDR3 here is CASSPDKGRTEAFF. Written as DNA, the CDR3 is TGTGCCAGCTCACCAGATAAAGGGAGGACTGAAGCTTTCTTT. The chain is built from TRBV18 and TRBJ1-1, with D hard to call. V was clipped by 2 bases and J by 5 bases, with 12 bases between them. Per the germline V gene, CDR1 is KGHSH and CDR2 is LQKENI. This CDR3 has 14 residues.

The chain couples TRBV5-8 to TRBJ1-1, with D possibly matching TRBD1 (5 bases). CDR3 length: 14 amino acids. The germline V gene encodes CDR1 SGHTS and CDR2 YDEGEE. Trimming cost V 4 bases and J 5 bases, with 15 bases left between them. The CDR3 region has the DNA TGTGCCAGCAGCCCAGGGTCCCTGGGGACTGAAGCTTTCTTT. Protein product: CASSPGSLGTEAFF.

This clone was observed a single time. This chain uses TRBV4-3 with TRBJ2-1, with 10 nucleotides matching TRBD2. J gave up 8 bases and V 0 bases, and 7 bases lay outside the gene matches. This CDR3 spans 16 amino acids. In germline, CDR1 is LGHNA, CDR2 YSLEER. CDR3 amino acids: CASSQERAGGRDEQFF. CDR3 coding DNA: TGCGCCAGCAGCCAAGAGCGAGCGGGGGGGCGGGATGAGCAGTTCTTC.